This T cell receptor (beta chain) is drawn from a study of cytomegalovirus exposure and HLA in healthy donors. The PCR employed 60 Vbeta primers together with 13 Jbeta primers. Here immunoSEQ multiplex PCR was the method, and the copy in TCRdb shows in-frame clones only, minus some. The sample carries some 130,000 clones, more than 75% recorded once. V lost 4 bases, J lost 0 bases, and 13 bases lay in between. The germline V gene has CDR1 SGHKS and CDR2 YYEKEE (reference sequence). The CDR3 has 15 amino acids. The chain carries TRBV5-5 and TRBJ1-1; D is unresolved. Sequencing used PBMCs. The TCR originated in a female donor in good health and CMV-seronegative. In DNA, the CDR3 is TGTGCCAGCAGCGTGGGCCGCAGGATGAACACTGAAGCTTTCTTT. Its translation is CASSVGRRMNTEAFF.